Listed here are 24 T cell receptor beta chains from one sample, sequenced in a study of radiotherapy plus CTLA-4 blockade in lung cancer. Sequencing used immunoSEQ multiplex PCR; TCRdb keeps in-frame clones, though not all of them. There are 45,000 to 60,000 clones in the sample; about three quarters occur only once, and 2% to 2.5% lies in the top ten. The material was peripheral blood, obtained from a patient treated with radiotherapy plus ipilimumab. Receptors originate from a human donor with non-small cell lung cancer whose response to radiotherapy plus ipilimumab could not be evaluated.

The rearrangement joins TRBV28 to TRBJ1-3; possibly TRBD1 for D (5 bases). This CDR3 region has 13 residues. Germline V lookup: CDR1 MDHEN, CDR2 SYDVKM. The V end was cut by 5 bases, the J end by 8 bases, with 13 bases between. The chain's CDR3 is CASSLERGYTIYF. DNA of the CDR3: TGTGCCAGCAGTCTCGAAAGGGGTTACACCATATATTTT. The full variable domain, rest sourced from reference TRBV28 and TRBJ1-3, is DVKVTQSSRYLVKRTGEKVFLECVQDMDHENMFWYRQDPGLGLRLIYFSYDVKMKEKGDIPEGYSVSREKKERFSLILESASTNQTSMYLCASSLERGYTIYFGEGSWLTVV.

V gene TRBV9 combines with J gene TRBJ2-5, with 8 positions matching TRBD2. V was pared by 3 bases and J by 4 bases, with 8 bases of the junction left unmatched. The CDR3 covers 15 residues. Germline assignment: CDR1 SGDLS and CDR2 YYNGEE. CDR3 sequence: CASSAAEGLGETQYF. The CDR3 region has the DNA TGTGCCAGCAGCGCCGCCGAGGGACTAGGAGAGACCCAGTACTTC.

The V gene is TRBV11-2, the J gene TRBJ1-1; 7 bases match TRBD1. Trimming took 2 bases from V and 4 from J; bases not matched to a gene: 1. CDR1 is SGHAT and CDR2 is FQNNGV in the germline V gene. There are 13 residues in the CDR3. The CDR3 DNA sequence: TGTGCCAGCAGCTTACCAGGGGGCACTGAAGCTTTCTTT. Its translation: CASSLPGGTEAFF.

The rearrangement joins TRBV7-2 to TRBJ1-2; 8 bases align to TRBD1. The CDR3 runs to 14 residues. Per the germline V gene, CDR1 is SGHTA and CDR2 is FQGNSA. The trim removed 1 base at V and 3 bases at J, leaving 1 base unmatched. The CDR3 DNA reads as TGTGCCAGCAGCTTAGGACAGGGGCACTATGGCTACACCTTC. Its protein is CASSLGQGHYGYTF.

The chain links TRBV28 to TRBJ1-2; a possible D gene is TRBD1 (6 bases). Germline V CDR1 and CDR2: MDHEN, SYDVKM. V dropped 10 bases and J dropped 5 bases, with 23 bases sitting between them. This CDR3 is built from 15 residues. In nucleotides, the CDR3 is TGTGCCACCAACCTCCCCGGGACAATTATTTATGGCTACACCTTC. Encoded protein: CATNLPGTIIYGYTF.

This chain uses TRBV6-1 with TRBJ1-2; TRBD1 aligns across 9 bases. V lost 7 bases to trimming and J lost 5 bases; unmatched junction nucleotides: 8. The germline V gene encodes CDR1 MNHNS and CDR2 SASEGT. The CDR3 sequence is 14 residues long. As DNA, the CDR3 is TGTGCCAGCAAGGGACAGGGTTGGTCGTATGGCTACACCTTC. Its protein product is CASKGQGWSYGYTF.

This clone showed up just a few times. CDR3 sequence reads: CAWVRGWSKQPQHF. CDR3 sequence (DNA): TGTGCCTGGGTTCGTGGCTGGTCGAAGCAGCCCCAGCATTTT. The V and J genes are TRBV30 and TRBJ1-5; D call uncertain. The ends were cut back, 5 bases at V and 7 bases at J, with 18 bases in the middle. The CDR3 loop spans 14 amino acids. Germline CDR1 GTSNPN, CDR2 SVGIG (reference sequence).

This clone was detected only a few times. The chain carries TRBV7-5 and TRBJ1-5; TRBD1, the D gene given by the table, was not confirmed from the DNA. TRBV7-5 is a recognized pseudogene. CDR3 size: 16 residues. The CDR3 here is CVRRGQENYSNQPQHF. In DNA, the CDR3 is TGTGTCAGAAGAGGACAGGAGAATTATAGCAATCAGCCCCAGCATTTT.

The chain has TRBV4-2 and TRBJ2-1; D perhaps matches TRBD1 (5 bases). In germline, CDR1 is LGHNA, CDR2 YNFKEQ. V dropped 1 base and J dropped 4 bases, with 14 bases sitting between them. This CDR3 has 16 amino acids. CDR3 DNA sequence: TGTGCCAGCAGCCAAGGGCCGACAGTAGAATACAATGAGCAGTTCTTC. Amino acid sequence: CASSQGPTVEYNEQFF.

This chain connects TRBV2 to TRBJ2-5; maybe TRBD1 (6 bases). V gave up 10 bases and J gave up 5 bases, with 23 bases separating them. Germline-derived CDR1 and CDR2 are SNHLY and FYNNEI. CDR3 length: 15 amino acids. CDR3 bases: TGTGCCACCCCCGGGCAGGGGACCCGCTTTGAGACCCAGTACTTC. Its translation: CATPGQGTRFETQYF.

The chain joins TRBV30 to TRBJ2-5; a weak D match, TRBD1 (6 bases). TRBJ2-7 matches the DNA end more closely, so the J call is doubtful. Per the germline V gene, CDR1 is GTSNPN and CDR2 is SVGIG (reference sequence). The CDR3 is 13 amino acids. DNA of the CDR3: TGTGCCTGGAACCAGGGGAGCGCCTACGAGCAGTACTTC. The encoded protein is CAWNQGSAYEQYF.

The CDR3 DNA sequence: TGTGCCAGCAGCGGGGGACAACAAGAGACCCAGTACTTC. Protein: CASSGGQQETQYF. V is TRBV7-7 and J is TRBJ2-5; D perhaps matches TRBD1 (6 bases). Germline values: CDR1 SSHAT, CDR2 FNYEAQ (reference sequence). The CDR3 consists of 13 residues. V was pared by 5 bases and J by 2 bases, with 9 bases between.

The CDR3 reads CASSPGGGGASSYEQYF. The CDR3 DNA follows: TGTGCCAGCAGCCCGGGTGGTGGGGGGGCAAGCTCCTACGAGCAGTACTTC. The V and J genes are TRBV5-5 and TRBJ2-7; D perhaps matches TRBD2 (7 bases). The CDR3 contains 17 residues. The V end lost 4 bases, the J end lost 0 bases, and 20 bases lay between the germline ends. Germline values: CDR1 SGHKS, CDR2 YYEKEE (reference sequence).

The chain employs TRBV18 and TRBJ1-1, with TRBD1 identical over 11 bases. Trimming removed 7 bases from V and 0 bases from J; junction bases left unmatched: 10. This CDR3 comprises 17 residues. Germline V gene data show CDR1 as KGHSH and CDR2 as LQKENI. The DNA of the CDR3 is TGTGCCAGCTATGGACAGGGGGCATCTAATATGAACACTGAAGCTTTCTTT. Translating it yields CASYGQGASNMNTEAFF.

The V and J genes are TRBV5-1 and TRBJ2-1, with 7 bases matching TRBD1. The germline gives CDR1 SGHRS, CDR2 YFSETQ. The trim removed 4 bases at V and 5 bases at J, leaving 9 bases unmatched. The CDR3 contains 15 residues. The CDR3: CASSPRQGRDNEQFF. The CDR3 nucleotides read TGCGCCAGCAGCCCGCGACAGGGACGGGACAATGAGCAGTTCTTC.

V usage is TRBV18 and J usage is TRBJ1-1; possible D gene TRBD1, 6 bases. CDR1 is KGHSH, CDR2 LQKENI, per germline. This CDR3 has 13 residues. V was clipped by 3 bases and J by 5 bases, with 10 bases between them. The CDR3 loop is CASSPTGRTEAFF. The CDR3 DNA is TGTGCCAGCTCACCGACAGGAAGGACTGAAGCTTTCTTT.

The V gene is TRBV4-2, the J gene TRBJ2-1; 9 nucleotides align to TRBD1. This CDR3 is 14 amino acids long. From germline, CDR1 is LGHNA and CDR2 YNFKEQ. V shed 8 bases, J shed 3 bases, and the junction held 5 bases outside the gene matches. In nucleotides, the CDR3 is TGTGCCAGCGCTCCGGGACAGGGCTACAATGAGCAGTTCTTC. Translation: CASAPGQGYNEQFF.

This clone has more than one count but fewer than ten. The chain recombines TRBV28 with TRBJ1-3; D not resolved. Germline CDR1 reads MDHEN; CDR2 reads SYDVKM. This CDR3 is built from 13 residues. The V gene lost 8 bases and the J gene lost 3 bases, with 11 bases spanning the gap. CDR3 DNA: TGTGCCAGCTATTCGGGGTTTGGAAACACCATATATTTT. This codes for CASYSGFGNTIYF.

The chain combines TRBV30 with TRBJ2-5; D is unresolved. The V end lost 1 base, the J end lost 5 bases, and 11 bases lay between the germline ends. This CDR3 spans 13 amino acids. Germline V gene data show CDR1 as GTSNPN and CDR2 as SVGIG (reference sequence). DNA of the CDR3: TGTGCCTGGAGTGGGCTGGGCCACGAGACCCAGTACTTC. Residues: CAWSGLGHETQYF.

The V call is TRBV30, the J call TRBJ2-5; a weak D match, TRBD2 (5 bases). Trimming cost V 5 bases and J 6 bases, with 10 bases left between them. This CDR3 is 11 amino acids long. Per germline, CDR1 GTSNPN and CDR2 SVGIG (reference sequence). The CDR3 DNA sequence: TGTGCCTGGGAAGGACTGCAGACCCAGTACTTC. This encodes CAWEGLQTQYF.

This sequence joins TRBV15 and TRBJ2-1, with no clear D. The CDR3 extends over 12 amino acids. The germline V and J ends were trimmed by 0 bases and 5 bases, with 2 bases remaining between them. The germline V gene has CDR1 LNHNV and CDR2 YYDKDF (reference sequence). CDR3 DNA: TGTGCCACCAGCAGAGATAACAATGAGCAGTTCTTC. Protein sequence: CATSRDNNEQFF.

The chain couples TRBV5-4 to TRBJ2-1; tentatively, D is TRBD1 (6 bases). The CDR3 is made up of 17 amino acids. Trimming took off 1 base at V and 7 bases at J, with 21 bases between the two ends. From germline, CDR1 is SGHNT and CDR2 YYREEE (reference sequence). The CDR3: CASSLFMRQGIKNEQFF. CDR3 in DNA: TGTGCCAGCAGCTTGTTCATGCGGCAGGGGATTAAAAATGAGCAGTTCTTC.

CDR3 DNA: TGTGCCAGCAGGAAGGGACTAGCGGGGAACAACGAGCAGTACTTC. Translating gives CASRKGLAGNNEQYF. This chain connects TRBV7-2 to TRBJ2-7; 13 nucleotides match TRBD2. V lost 6 bases, J lost 5 bases, and 7 bases stayed unmatched. This CDR3 is 15 amino acids long. CDR1 and CDR2 (germline): SGHTA, FQGNSA.

Here the CDR3 DNA reads TGCGCCAGCAGCTTCTCGGAGGGCTTTAACTATGGCTACACCTTC. It encodes CASSFSEGFNYGYTF. The chain couples TRBV5-1 to TRBJ1-2; D unclear. The CDR3 covers 15 residues. The germline gives CDR1 SGHRS, CDR2 YFSETQ. V lost 2 bases to trimming and J lost 1 base, with 12 bases between them.